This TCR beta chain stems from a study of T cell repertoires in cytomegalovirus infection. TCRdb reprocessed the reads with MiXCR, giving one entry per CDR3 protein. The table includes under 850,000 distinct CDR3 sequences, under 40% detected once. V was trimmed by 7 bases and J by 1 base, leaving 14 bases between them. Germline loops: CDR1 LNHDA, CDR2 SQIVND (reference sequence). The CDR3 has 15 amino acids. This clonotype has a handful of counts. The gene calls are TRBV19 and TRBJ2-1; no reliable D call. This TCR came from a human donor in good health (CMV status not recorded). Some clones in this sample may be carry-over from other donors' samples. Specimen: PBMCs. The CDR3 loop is CASTKGRGSYNEQFF. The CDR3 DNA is TGTGCCAGTACGAAGGGCCGAGGATCCTACAATGAGCAGTTCTTC.